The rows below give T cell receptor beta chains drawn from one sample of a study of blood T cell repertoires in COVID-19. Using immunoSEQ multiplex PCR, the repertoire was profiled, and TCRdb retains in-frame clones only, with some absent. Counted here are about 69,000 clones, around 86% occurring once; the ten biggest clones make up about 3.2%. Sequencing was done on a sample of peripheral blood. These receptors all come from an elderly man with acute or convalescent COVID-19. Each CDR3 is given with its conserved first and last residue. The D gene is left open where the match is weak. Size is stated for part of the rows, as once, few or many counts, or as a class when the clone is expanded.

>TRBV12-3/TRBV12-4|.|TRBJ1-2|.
TGTGCCAGCAGTCCCCGAGACTATGGCTACACCTTC
CASSPRDYGYTF
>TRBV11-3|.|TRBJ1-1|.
TGTGCCAGCAGCTTACGGGGAGCGGGGCCTGAAGCTTTCTTT
CASSLRGAGPEAFF
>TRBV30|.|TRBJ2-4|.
TGTGCCTGGAGTGTCCAGGGCATGGGTCAGTACTTC
CAWSVQGMGQYF
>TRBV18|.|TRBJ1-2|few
TGTGCCAGCTCACCCCAGGGGACGATGAACTATGGCTACACCTTC
CASSPQGTMNYGYTF
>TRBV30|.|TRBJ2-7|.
TGTGCCTGGAGTGTTGGTTGGGCTTACGAGCAGTACTTC
CAWSVGWAYEQYF
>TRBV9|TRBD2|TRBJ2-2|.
TGTGCCAGCAGCGTAGGAGCGGGAGCACCGAACACCGGGGAGCTGTTTTTT
CASSVGAGAPNTGELFF
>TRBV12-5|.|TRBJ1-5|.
TGTGCTAGTACCCCAGGGGTTGGTAGCAATCAGCCCCAGCATTTT
CASTPGVGSNQPQHF
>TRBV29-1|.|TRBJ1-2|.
TGCAGCGTTGAAGCCGGGATCTATGGCTACACCTTC
CSVEAGIYGYTF
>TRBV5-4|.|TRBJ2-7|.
TGTGCCGGCAGCCCCCCCCGCGGAGTTTCCTACGAGCAGTACTTC
CAGSPPRGVSYEQYF
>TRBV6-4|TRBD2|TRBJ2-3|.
TGTGCCAGCAGCGTTACTAGCGGGAGAACAGATACGCAGTATTTT
CASSVTSGRTDTQYF
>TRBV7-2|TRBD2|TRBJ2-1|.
TGTGCCAGCAGCGCCCGGACTAGCGGGAATGAGCAGTTCTTC
CASSARTSGNEQFF
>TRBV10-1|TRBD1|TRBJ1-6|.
TGCGCCAGCAGTTGGACAGGGAATAATTCACCCCTCCACTTT
CASSWTGNNSPLHF
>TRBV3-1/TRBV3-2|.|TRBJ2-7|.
TGTGCCAGCAGCGGCGGAGCGGGCCTCTACGAGCAGTACTTC
CASSGGAGLYEQYF
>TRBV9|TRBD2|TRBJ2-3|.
TGTGCCAGCAGCGTAGGAGCTAGCGGGAGCACAGATACGCAGTATTTT
CASSVGASGSTDTQYF
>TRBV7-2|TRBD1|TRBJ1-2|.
TGTGCCAGCAGCTCGCAGGGGGATGGCTACACCTTC
CASSSQGDGYTF
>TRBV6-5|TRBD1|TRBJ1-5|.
TGTGCCAGCCTTCAGGGGGGCGGCAATCAGCCCCAGCATTTT
CASLQGGGNQPQHF
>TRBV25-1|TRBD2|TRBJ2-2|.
TGTGCCAGCAGTGTTACTAGCGCCGGGGAGCTGTTTTTT
CASSVTSAGELFF
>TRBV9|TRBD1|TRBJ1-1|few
TGTGCCAGCAGCGTCGACAGGGACGGGAACACTGAAGCTTTCTTT
CASSVDRDGNTEAFF
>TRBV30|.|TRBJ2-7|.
TGTGCCTGGAGTGTAAACAGGGACTACGAGCAGTACTTC
CAWSVNRDYEQYF
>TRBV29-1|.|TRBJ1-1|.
TGCAGCGTTGAAGGGGGCCGGAGCACTGAAGCTTTCTTT
CSVEGGRSTEAFF
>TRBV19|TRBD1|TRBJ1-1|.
TGTGCCAGTAGTATAGGCGGGACAGGGGCTCGGGACACTGAAGCTTTCTTT
CASSIGGTGARDTEAFF
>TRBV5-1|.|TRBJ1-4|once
TGCGCCAGCAGCACCCGGGGCGAGGGAGGAGAAAAACTGTTTTTT
CASSTRGEGGEKLFF
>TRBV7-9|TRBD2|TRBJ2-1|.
TGTGCCAGCAGCTTCGCGGGAGCAACCTACAATGAGCAGTTCTTC
CASSFAGATYNEQFF
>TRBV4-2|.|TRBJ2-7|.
TGTGCCAGCAGAGCTAGCGCGGCGCGGGAGCAGTACTTC
CASRASAAREQYF
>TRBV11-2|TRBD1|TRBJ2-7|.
TGTGCCAGCAGCCCACAGGGGGCCGCTGGTTACGAGCAGTACTTC
CASSPQGAAGYEQYF
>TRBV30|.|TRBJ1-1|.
TGTGCCTGGAGTGTACTAGGGCGGCAGGCTTTCTTT
CAWSVLGRQAFF
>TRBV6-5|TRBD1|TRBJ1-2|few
TGTGCCAGCAGGAGAACCGGGACAGGGGGGGATGGCTACACCTTC
CASRRTGTGGDGYTF
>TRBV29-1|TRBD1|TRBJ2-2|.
TGCAGCGTTGGACAGGGGGCGCTGGCCGGGGAGCTGTTTTTT
CSVGQGALAGELFF
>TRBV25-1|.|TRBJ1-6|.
TGTGCCAGCAGTGACCCAGGTTATAATTCACCCCTCCACTTT
CASSDPGYNSPLHF
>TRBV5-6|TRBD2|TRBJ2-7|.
TGTGCCAGCAGCGGTAGCGGGAGTTCCTACGAGCAGTACTTC
CASSGSGSSYEQYF
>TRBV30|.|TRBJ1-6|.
TGTGCCTGGAGCCTCCGTAGTGACAGAGATAATTCACCCCTCCACTTT
CAWSLRSDRDNSPLHF
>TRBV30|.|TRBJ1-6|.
TGTGCCTGGAGTGTACTTGGAGGGGAAAATTCACCCCTCCACTTT
CAWSVLGGENSPLHF
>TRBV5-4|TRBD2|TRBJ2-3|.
TGTGCCAGCAGCTTGGTAGCGGGAGGGCCGGGAGATACGCAGTATTTT
CASSLVAGGPGDTQYF
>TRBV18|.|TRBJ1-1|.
TGTGCCAGCTCACAACTGGACACGAACACTGAAGCTTTCTTT
CASSQLDTNTEAFF
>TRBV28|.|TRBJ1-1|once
TGTGCCAGCAGTTTCCTAACGACAGGGAACACTGAAGCTTTCTTT
CASSFLTTGNTEAFF
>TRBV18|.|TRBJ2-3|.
TGTGCCAGCTCATGGACAGCCACAGATACGCAGTATTTT
CASSWTATDTQYF
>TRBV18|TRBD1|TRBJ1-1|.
TGTGCCAGCTCACCAGATACAGGGGGGCTTGAAGCTTTCTTT
CASSPDTGGLEAFF
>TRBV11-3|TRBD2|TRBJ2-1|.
TGTGCCAGCAGCTTAGCCTCCAGTGGGACTAGCGGAGTCCTCTACAATGAGCAGTTCTTC
CASSLASSGTSGVLYNEQFF
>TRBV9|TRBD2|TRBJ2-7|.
TGTGCCAGCAGCGTCACCGGGACTAGCGGTTACGAGCAGTACTTC
CASSVTGTSGYEQYF
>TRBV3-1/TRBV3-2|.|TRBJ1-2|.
TGTGCCAGCAGCCAAGAAGGCGGGAGTGGCTACACCTTC
CASSQEGGSGYTF